Each of the 13 T cell receptor beta chains below was sequenced from the same sample in a study of control samples from healthy donors and cancer patients. Here immunoSEQ multiplex PCR was the method, and the copy in TCRdb shows in-frame clones only, minus some. Here the sample spans 150,000 to 160,000 clones, about 94% being singletons. Sequencing used blood. Receptors were obtained from a man aged 35-49 years in good health.

The gene calls are TRBV18 and TRBJ2-7; 8 positions match TRBD1. Trimming took 5 bases from V and 3 from J; bases not matched to a gene: 3. This CDR3 comprises 13 residues. CDR1 and CDR2 from the germline V gene are KGHSH and LQKENI. DNA of the CDR3: TGTGCCAGCTCAACCGGGACAGGCTACGAGCAGTACTTC. It translates to CASSTGTGYEQYF.

This chain links TRBV27 with TRBJ1-4; 9 nucleotides line up with TRBD1. The CDR3 is 15 amino acids. Losses at the gene ends were 2 bases for V and 8 bases for J; bases not matched to a gene: 6. Germline V CDR1 and CDR2: MNHEY, SMNVEV (reference sequence). The CDR3 is CASSLLGQGKEKLFF. The CDR3 DNA follows: TGTGCCAGCAGTTTACTGGGACAGGGAAAAGAAAAACTGTTTTTT.

The V gene is TRBV3-1 (or the pseudogene TRBV3-2), the J gene TRBJ1-2; D is unresolved. Trimming stripped 5 bases from V and 7 bases from J, with 17 bases between. CDR3 length: 14 residues. Germline-derived CDR1 and CDR2 are LGHDT and YNNKEL (reference sequence). CDR3: CASSTLTGSGGYTF. Here the CDR3 DNA reads TGTGCCAGCAGCACCCTGACGGGGTCGGGTGGCTACACCTTC.

V and J are TRBV7-9 and TRBJ1-4; 9 bases match TRBD1. Germline lookup yields CDR1 SEHNR and CDR2 FQNEAQ (reference sequence). After removal of 4 bases from V and 7 bases from J, the junction contained 4 bases not matched to a gene. The CDR3 consists of 14 residues. The CDR3 DNA follows: TGTGCCAGCAGCTCAGACAGGGGGACTGAAAAACTGTTTTTT. Residues: CASSSDRGTEKLFF.

V gene TRBV5-1 combines with J gene TRBJ2-5; TRBD2 agrees at 10 bases. The CDR3 spans 16 residues. With 0 bases clipped from V and 3 bases from J, the junction kept 5 bases outside the gene matches. Germline lookup yields CDR1 SGHRS and CDR2 YFSETQ. The CDR3, as DNA: TGCGCCAGCAGCTTGGCCGGACTAGCGGTGAAAGAGACCCAGTACTTC. It codes for CASSLAGLAVKETQYF. Variable domain in full (rest from reference TRBV5-1 and TRBJ2-5): KAGVTQTPRYLIKTRGQQVTLSCSPISGHRSVSWYQQTPGQGLQFLFEYFSETQRNKGNFPGRFSGRQFSNSRSEMNVSTLELGDSALYLCASSLAGLAVKETQYFGPGTRLLVL.

This chain connects TRBV5-6 to TRBJ1-1; D is ambiguous. CDR3 length equals 15 residues. The V and J ends lost 1 base and 0 bases respectively, with 10 bases between them. Germline CDR1 and CDR2: SGHDT and YYEEEE. CDR3 in DNA: TGTGCCAGCAGCTTGTGGCGGGGAATGAACACTGAAGCTTTCTTT. Amino acid sequence: CASSLWRGMNTEAFF.

This clone was recorded a few times. This rearrangement joins TRBV18 to TRBJ1-2, with 7 bases identical to TRBD1. CDR1 KGHSH and CDR2 LQKENI come from the germline V gene. Trimming removed 5 bases from V and 0 bases from J; junction bases left unmatched: 6. This CDR3 contains 15 residues. CDR3 DNA sequence: TGTGCCAGCTCATCAAGACAGGGAGCTAACTATGGCTACACCTTC. Translating gives CASSSRQGANYGYTF.

V and J are TRBV7-6 and TRBJ2-3; TRBD2 matches at 9 bases. The CDR3 runs 15 residues. Germline V lookup: CDR1 SGHVS, CDR2 FNYEAQ. J gave up 3 bases and V 1 base, and 2 bases lay outside the gene matches. CDR3 coding DNA: TGTGCCAGCAGCTTAGGCGGGGGGGCAACAGATACGCAGTATTTT. Its translation: CASSLGGGATDTQYF.

The chain joins TRBV7-4 to TRBJ2-7; D possibly matches TRBD1 or TRBD2 (5 bases each). Deletions cut 5 bases from V and 4 bases from J, with 21 bases between. From germline, CDR1 is SGHVT and CDR2 SQSDAQ. This CDR3 comprises 16 residues. The chain's CDR3 is CASSPGRAGPRYEQYF. In DNA form, the CDR3 reads TGTGCCAGCAGCCCGGGACGTGCTGGCCCACGGTACGAGCAGTACTTC.

The chain combines TRBV30 with TRBJ1-2; D remains ambiguous. CDR3 length: 13 residues. CDR1 and CDR2 (germline): GTSNPN, SVGIG (reference sequence). The V gene lost 0 bases and the J gene lost 5 bases, with 10 bases spanning the gap. The CDR3 reads CAWSVYPGYGYTF. The DNA of the CDR3 is TGTGCCTGGAGTGTATACCCAGGATATGGCTACACCTTC.

The chain employs TRBV5-1 and TRBJ1-4; perhaps TRBD1 as D (6 bases). Germline CDR1 and CDR2: SGHRS and YFSETQ. V lost 4 bases and J lost 5, with 15 bases in between. CDR3 size: 15 residues. Here the CDR3 DNA reads TGCGCCAGCAGCATGACAGGACGAGAAAATGAAAAACTGTTTTTT. Amino acid sequence: CASSMTGRENEKLFF.

The chain joins TRBV3-1 (or the pseudogene TRBV3-2) to TRBJ1-3, with a tentative D call TRBD1 (5 bases). CDR1 and CDR2 from the germline V gene are LGHDT and YNNKEL (reference sequence). The CDR3 covers 14 residues. V gave up 4 bases and J gave up 0 bases, with 7 bases separating them. This CDR3 reads CASSLTDSGNTIYF. DNA for the CDR3: TGTGCCAGCAGCCTGACAGACTCTGGAAACACCATATATTTT.

The gene calls are TRBV19 and TRBJ2-3; 12 bases fit TRBD1. The CDR3 is made up of 17 amino acids. Germline V gene data show CDR1 as LNHDA and CDR2 as SQIVND (reference sequence). The V and J ends lost 2 bases and 2 bases, in that order; junction bases with no gene match: 5. The CDR3 region has the DNA TGTGCCAGTAGTATATGGGGGACAGGGGGCCCCACAGATACGCAGTATTTT. This gives the protein CASSIWGTGGPTDTQYF.